The 19 T cell receptor beta chains in this list originate from one sample, sequenced in a study of PD-1 blockade in classical Hodgkin lymphoma. Data came from immunoSEQ multiplex PCR; TCRdb stores just in-frame clones and leaves some out. This sample yields 89,000 or so clones, of which over 90% are seen a single time; roughly 2.6% belongs to the top ten. Relapse was seen in all patients after autologous stem cell transplantation, and brentuximab vedotin exposure was variable. The starting material was peripheral blood mononuclear cells (PBMCs), obtained before the second cycle of nivolumab. The receptors originated from a human donor with classical Hodgkin lymphoma.

V is TRBV28 and J is TRBJ1-4; 7 bases are shared with TRBD1. Germline values: CDR1 MDHEN, CDR2 SYDVKM. V shed 3 bases and J 2 bases; nucleotides not matched to a gene: 6. The CDR3 spans 16 residues. The CDR3 is CASSFGGQLTNEKLFF. In DNA, the CDR3 is TGTGCCAGCAGTTTCGGGGGACAGCTGACTAATGAAAAACTGTTTTTT.

The genes are TRBV5-4 and TRBJ1-2; no reliable D call. Trimming took off 3 bases at V and 8 bases at J, with 14 bases between the two ends. The CDR3 is 13 amino acids. Germline CDR1 and CDR2: SGHNT and YYREEE (reference sequence). The CDR3 protein is CASSYRSDEGYTF. The CDR3 DNA reads as TGTGCCAGCAGCTATCGCTCGGATGAGGGCTACACCTTC. Full variable domain (missing parts from reference TRBV5-4 and TRBJ1-2): ETGVTQSPTHLIKTRGQQVTLRCSSQSGHNTVSWYQQALGQGPQFIFQYYREEENGRGNFPPRFSGLQFPNYSSELNVNALELDDSALYLCASSYRSDEGYTFGSGTRLTVV.

This rearrangement joins TRBV6-1 to TRBJ2-1; D call uncertain. This CDR3 comprises 8 residues. From germline, CDR1 is MNHNS and CDR2 SASEGT. CDR3 nucleotides: TGTCAGAGTGGTGAGCAGTTCTTC. Translating it yields CQSGEQFF.

The rearrangement uses TRBV29-1 and TRBJ2-7; TRBD2 aligns across 8 bases. J was trimmed by 0 bases and V by 4 bases; bases with no gene match: 8. This CDR3 comprises 15 residues. CDR1 and CDR2 from the germline V gene are SQVTM and ANQGSEA. The CDR3 reads CSVVIAGRSSYEQYF. In nucleotides, the CDR3 is TGCAGCGTTGTCATAGCGGGAAGGAGCTCCTACGAGCAGTACTTC.

The rearrangement links TRBV7-9 to TRBJ1-5; no firm D call. With 2 bases removed from V and 6 bases from J, the gap between germline ends came to 5 bases. Per germline, CDR1 SEHNR and CDR2 FQNEAQ (reference sequence). The CDR3 length is 12 residues. The CDR3 reads CASSLLGQPQHF. CDR3 coding DNA: TGTGCCAGCAGCTTACTCGGTCAGCCCCAGCATTTT.

The chain combines TRBV28 with TRBJ2-5, with unresolved D. V dropped 1 base and J dropped 4 bases, with 10 bases sitting between them. This CDR3 contains 14 residues. Germline V gene sequence: CDR1 MDHEN, CDR2 SYDVKM. CDR3 nucleotide sequence: TGTGCCAGCAGTTTATCGCGGCCCTCAGAGACCCAGTACTTC. Translation: CASSLSRPSETQYF.

The CDR3 region has the DNA TGCAGCGTTGACATACCCCTAGCGGGAGGGCTCTACAATGAGCAGTTCTTC. Translated, it gives CSVDIPLAGGLYNEQFF. The V call is TRBV29-1, the J call TRBJ2-1, with 12 bases aligning to TRBD2. After removal of 3 bases from V and 3 bases from J, the junction contained 9 bases not matched to a gene. The germline gives CDR1 SQVTM, CDR2 ANQGSEA. The CDR3 is 17 residues long.

CDR3 nucleotide sequence: TGTGCCAGCAGCTCCGGACAGGAACCCTATGGCTACACCTTC. Protein sequence: CASSSGQEPYGYTF. The chain employs TRBV5-4 and TRBJ1-2; 7 bases line up with TRBD1. CDR3 length: 14 amino acids. Germline V gene sequence: CDR1 SGHNT, CDR2 YYREEE (reference sequence). V was pared by 3 bases and J by 4 bases, with 6 bases of the junction left unmatched.

This chain connects TRBV18 to TRBJ2-7, with 7 bases aligning to TRBD1. V dropped 5 bases and J dropped 6; count of bases not matched to a gene: 10. The germline V gene encodes CDR1 KGHSH and CDR2 LQKENI. The CDR3 is 14 residues long. As DNA, the CDR3 is TGTGCCAGCTCATCACAGGGGCCACCTGGCGAGCAGTACTTC. Its protein product is CASSSQGPPGEQYF.

The rearrangement links TRBV6-5 to TRBJ2-7, with D hard to call. Germline V gene sequence: CDR1 MNHEY, CDR2 SVGAGI. Trimming shortened V by 2 bases and J by 2 bases, and 10 bases separated the two germline ends. This CDR3 contains 14 residues. The CDR3, as DNA: TGTGCCAGCAGTTACCATCCTTCGACCTACGAGCAGTACTTC. It yields the protein CASSYHPSTYEQYF.

This rearrangement joins TRBV7-3 to TRBJ2-6, with 7 bases identical to TRBD2. Germline V gene sequence: CDR1 SGHTA, CDR2 FQGTGA. V shed 4 bases, J shed 2 bases, and the junction held 5 bases outside the gene matches. This CDR3 region has 16 residues. The CDR3 bases are TGTGCCAGCAGCTCCCCCCGGGGGGCTGGGGCCAACGTCCTGACTTTC. It yields the protein CASSSPRGAGANVLTF. Together with reference TRBV7-3 and TRBJ2-6, the CDR3 gives the full variable domain: GAGVSQTPSNKVTEKGKYVELRCDPISGHTALYWYRQSLGQGPEFLIYFQGTGAADDSGLPNDRFFAVRPEGSVSTLKIQRTERGDSAVYLCASSSPRGAGANVLTFGAGSRLTVL.

This chain connects TRBV6-6 to TRBJ2-3; the match to TRBD2 covers 9 bases. CDR3 length: 14 residues. Trimming took 5 bases from V and 0 from J; bases not matched to a gene: 0. Germline V gene data show CDR1 as MNHNY and CDR2 as SVGAGI (reference sequence). Here the CDR3 reads CASSTSGSTDTQYF. As DNA, the CDR3 is TGTGCCAGCAGTACTAGCGGGAGCACAGATACGCAGTATTTT.

This chain connects TRBV7-9 to TRBJ1-2; D is unclear. Germline lookup yields CDR1 SEHNR and CDR2 FQNEAQ (reference sequence). The CDR3 extends over 15 amino acids. V gave up 4 bases and J gave up 2 bases, with 14 bases separating them. The CDR3 DNA reads as TGTGCCAGCAGCTCAGACGGACCGGGCAACTATGGCTACACCTTC. Protein sequence: CASSSDGPGNYGYTF.

This chain links TRBV5-6 with TRBJ1-4; D unresolved. Trimming pared 0 bases from V and 8 bases from J, leaving 14 bases between. Germline V CDR1 and CDR2: SGHDT, YYEEEE. CDR3 length: 15 residues. The CDR3 loop is CASSLGRPAREKLFF. DNA for the CDR3: TGTGCCAGCAGCTTGGGGCGGCCGGCTAGAGAAAAACTGTTTTTT.

The chain carries TRBV18 and TRBJ2-7; D is possibly TRBD1 (6 bases). The CDR3 loop spans 13 amino acids. V was trimmed by 5 bases and J by 2 bases, leaving 10 bases between them. Per germline, CDR1 KGHSH and CDR2 LQKENI. CDR3 region: CASSGGGPYEQYF. CDR3 DNA sequence: TGTGCCAGCTCAGGGGGCGGCCCCTACGAGCAGTACTTC.

V usage is TRBV5-5 and J usage is TRBJ1-2; 7 positions match TRBD1. This CDR3 has 15 residues. V shed 0 bases and J 4 bases; nucleotides not matched to a gene: 6. Germline CDR1 SGHKS, CDR2 YYEKEE (reference sequence). The CDR3 region has the DNA TGTGCCAGCAGCTTGGATTCTGCAGGGGGCTATGGCTACACCTTC. Its translation is CASSLDSAGGYGYTF.

The chain is built from TRBV29-1 and TRBJ1-1, with TRBD1 identical over 7 bases. The germline gives CDR1 SQVTM, CDR2 ANQGSEA. The CDR3 has 13 residues. The J segment lost 6 bases and the V segment lost 8 bases, leaving 12 bases of the junction unmatched. CDR3 in amino acids: CSTVEGGGAEAFF. The CDR3, as DNA: TGCAGCACCGTAGAGGGAGGGGGCGCTGAAGCTTTCTTT.

This clone has a single count. The chain uses TRBV28 and TRBJ2-7, with 10 bases that match TRBD1. Germline V CDR1 and CDR2: MDHEN, SYDVKM. The V gene end was trimmed by 2 bases and the J gene end by 6 bases; junction bases not matched to a gene: 4. CDR3 length: 14 residues. CDR3 DNA sequence: TGTGCCAGCAGTTTACCCCGGACAGGGGGCGAGCAGTACTTC. Translating gives CASSLPRTGGEQYF.

This sequence joins TRBV13 and TRBJ2-3, with 7 bases matching TRBD2. V was clipped by 3 bases and J by 4 bases; unmatched bases: 10. Germline CDR1 and CDR2: PRHDT and FYEKMQ (reference sequence). This CDR3 contains 16 residues. The CDR3 DNA sequence: TGTGCCAGCAGCTTTTTGGGTCGGGGGGAGTCAGATACGCAGTATTTT. It encodes CASSFLGRGESDTQYF.